A few counts support the clone carrying this T cell receptor beta chain. The target antigen is unknown. Via MiXCR, TCRdb re-called the 5' RACE reads, giving one row per CDR3 protein. The top ten clones hold about a fifth of a sample with about 350,000 distinct CDR3 sequences, roughly 13% of them seen once. Germline CDR1 reads SGHTA; CDR2 reads FQGTGA. V shed 5 bases and J shed 7 bases, with 15 bases lying between them. This CDR3 has 14 amino acids. This entry belongs to a study of T-cell memory formation after mild COVID-19. Study-level findings and limits: Pre-infection memory carried some responding clones, suggesting that cross-reactive memory joined. Clones shrinking from day 15 to 85 showed even CD4/CD8 mixes; later expanders tilted CD4+.

The chain has TRBV7-3 and TRBJ2-1; D not resolved. The sequence was collected from a man aged 18 to 35 who had mild COVID-19 (a few samples of this study predate the infection). Cell type and time point are not known. Sequencing input: PBMCs or a T cell subset sorted from them (not recorded which). The CDR3 is CASSPKGPDNEQFF. The CDR3 bases are TGTGCCAGCAGCCCCAAGGGCCCGGATAATGAGCAGTTCTTC.